This T cell receptor beta chain was profiled in a study of T cell changes during pregnancy in multiple sclerosis. This CDR3 is built from 15 residues. In germline, CDR1 is LGHNA, CDR2 YSLEER. V was shortened by 0 bases and J by 4 bases, with 10 bases between the two germline ends. This clone was observed a handful of times. Sequencing was performed with immunoSEQ multiplex PCR; in TCRdb, only in-frame clones are kept and a portion is missing. This sample has over 35,000 clones, with 90% found just once. The material sequenced was CD4+ T cells from peripheral blood mononuclear cells, taken in the second trimester of pregnancy. This clonotype was obtained from a female donor with multiple sclerosis, enrolled in a pregnancy study. V is TRBV4-3 and J is TRBJ2-1; TRBD1 is a possible D gene (5 bases). The CDR3 DNA reads TGCGCCAGCAGCCAAGACCTGGACAAATACAATGAGCAGTTCTTC. Translating gives CASSQDLDKYNEQFF.